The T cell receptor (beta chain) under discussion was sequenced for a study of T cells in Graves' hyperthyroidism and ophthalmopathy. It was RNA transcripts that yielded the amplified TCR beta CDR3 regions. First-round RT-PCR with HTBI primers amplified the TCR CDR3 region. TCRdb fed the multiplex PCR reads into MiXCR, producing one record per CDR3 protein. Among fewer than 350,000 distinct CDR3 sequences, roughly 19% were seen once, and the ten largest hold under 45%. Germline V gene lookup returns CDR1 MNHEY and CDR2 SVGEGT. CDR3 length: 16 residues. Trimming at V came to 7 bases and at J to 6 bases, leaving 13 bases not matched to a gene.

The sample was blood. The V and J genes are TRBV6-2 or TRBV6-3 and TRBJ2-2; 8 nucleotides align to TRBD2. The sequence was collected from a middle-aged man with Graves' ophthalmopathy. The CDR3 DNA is TGTGCCAGCAACGGACCTAGCGGGTGGGGGTCCGGGGAGCTGTTTTTT. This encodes CASNGPSGWGSGELFF.